This entry lists 9 T cell receptor beta chains sequenced from one sample in a study of blood T cell repertoires in COVID-19. Method: immunoSEQ multiplex PCR; TCRdb's copy keeps in-frame clones and lacks some. Of 200,000 to 300,000 clones in the sample, approximately 86% were seen once. Sequencing was done on a sample of peripheral blood. The receptors shown here come from a woman in her twenties or thirties who had recovered from COVID-19.

This clone was seen only a few times. The chain carries TRBV6-6 and TRBJ1-3; 8 bases map to TRBD1. Germline CDR1 MNHNY, CDR2 SVGAGI (reference sequence). The CDR3 loop spans 16 amino acids. The V gene end was trimmed by 6 bases and the J gene end by 2 bases; junction bases not matched to a gene: 9. Here the CDR3 reads CASSPYIQGAGNTIYF. CDR3 coding DNA: TGTGCCAGCAGCCCGTATATACAGGGGGCTGGAAACACCATATATTTT.

The table lists this clone with a few counts. The rearrangement joins TRBV7-9 to TRBJ1-4; D ambiguous. Trimming removed 5 bases at V and 0 bases at J, with 16 bases between. The CDR3 runs 17 residues. CDR1 is SEHNR, CDR2 FQNEAQ, per germline (reference sequence). The CDR3 here is CASSPLGAAATNEKLFF. DNA for the CDR3: TGTGCCAGCAGCCCCCTCGGCGCGGCAGCAACTAATGAAAAACTGTTTTTT. The complete variable domain, with remaining parts taken from reference TRBV7-9 and TRBJ1-4, reads DTGVSQNPRHKITKRGQNVTFRCDPISEHNRLYWYRQTLGQGPEFLTYFQNEAQLEKSRLLSDRFSAERPKGSFSTLEIQRTEQGDSAMYLCASSPLGAAATNEKLFFGSGTQLSVL.

The rearrangement uses TRBV3-1 (or the pseudogene TRBV3-2) and TRBJ2-1; 12 bases match TRBD2. The CDR3 length is 13 residues. The V and J ends lost 7 bases and 13 bases, in that order; junction bases with no gene match: 8. Looked up from germline, CDR1 is LGHDT and CDR2 is YNNKEL (reference sequence). The CDR3 is CASTSTSGGAQFF. As DNA, the CDR3 is TGTGCCAGCACCTCGACTAGCGGGGGAGCTCAGTTCTTC.

The V and J genes are TRBV2 and TRBJ2-1; TRBD2 might be the D (6 bases). V was shortened by 0 bases and J by 9 bases, with 15 bases between the two germline ends. The germline gives CDR1 SNHLY, CDR2 FYNNEI. The length of the CDR3 is 15 residues. The CDR3 region is CASSEALEGLGEQFF. The CDR3 DNA sequence: TGTGCCAGCAGTGAAGCGCTTGAGGGACTGGGTGAGCAGTTCTTC. The full variable domain, in which reference TRBV2 and TRBJ2-1 provide the parts outside the CDR3, is EPEVTQTPSHQVTQMGQEVILRCVPISNHLYFYWYRQILGQKVEFLVSFYNNEISEKSEIFDDQFSVERPDGSNFTLKIRSTKLEDSAMYFCASSEALEGLGEQFFGPGTRLTVL.

V and J are TRBV11-2 and TRBJ2-1; 9 bases match TRBD2. Germline CDR1 SGHAT, CDR2 FQNNGV. The CDR3 consists of 16 residues. V lost 6 bases and J lost 5; bases outside the gene matches: 11. For the CDR3, the DNA is TGTGCCAGCAGGCCTCTTGGCGGGGGGGCCGACAATGAGCAGTTCTTC. Protein: CASRPLGGGADNEQFF.

The V call is TRBV2, the J call TRBJ2-1; 11 bases match TRBD2. J gave up 4 bases and V 2 bases, and 10 bases lay outside the gene matches. This CDR3 has 18 residues. Germline V gene sequence: CDR1 SNHLY, CDR2 FYNNEI. In DNA form, the CDR3 reads TGTGCCAGCAGTGAATCACCGATCGGGACTAGCGGTTACAATGAGCAGTTCTTC. Translating it yields CASSESPIGTSGYNEQFF.

The chain couples TRBV3-1 (or the pseudogene TRBV3-2) to TRBJ2-5; D remains ambiguous. Germline V CDR1 and CDR2: LGHDT, YNNKEL (reference sequence). V lost 1 base, J lost 5 bases, and 20 bases lay in between. The CDR3 extends over 17 amino acids. The CDR3: CASSQVGASRLTETQYF. The CDR3 nucleotides read TGTGCCAGCAGCCAAGTCGGTGCCTCTCGTTTAACGGAGACCCAGTACTTC.

This rearrangement joins TRBV2 to TRBJ1-1; 8 bases match TRBD1. Germline CDR1 reads SNHLY; CDR2 reads FYNNEI. The CDR3 sequence is 15 residues long. After removal of 4 bases from V and 1 base from J, the junction contained 5 bases not matched to a gene. CDR3 coding DNA: TGTGCCAGCAGTGCCTGGGACAGGACGAACACTGAAGCTTTCTTT. Its translation: CASSAWDRTNTEAFF.

This clone was detected only a few times. The chain is built from TRBV27 and TRBJ1-2; possible D gene TRBD1, 6 bases. Germline-derived CDR1 and CDR2 are MNHEY and SMNVEV (reference sequence). The CDR3 consists of 14 residues. V was clipped by 6 bases and J by 5 bases, with 16 bases between them. The DNA for the CDR3 is TGTGCCAGCAGCCTGGACAGTTTGTCGTATGGCTACACCTTC. As protein: CASSLDSLSYGYTF.